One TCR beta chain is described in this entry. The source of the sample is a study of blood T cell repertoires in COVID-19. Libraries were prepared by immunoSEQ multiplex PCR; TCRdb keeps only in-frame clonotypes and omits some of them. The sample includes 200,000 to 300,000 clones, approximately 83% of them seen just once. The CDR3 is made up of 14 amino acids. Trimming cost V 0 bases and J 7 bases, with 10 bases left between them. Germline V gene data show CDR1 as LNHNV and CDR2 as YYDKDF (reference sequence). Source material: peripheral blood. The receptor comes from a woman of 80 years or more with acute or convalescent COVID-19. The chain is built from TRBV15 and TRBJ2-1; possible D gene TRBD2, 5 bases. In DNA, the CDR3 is TGTGCCACCAGCAGAGATAGCGCCCTGAATGAGCAGTTCTTC. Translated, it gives CATSRDSALNEQFF.